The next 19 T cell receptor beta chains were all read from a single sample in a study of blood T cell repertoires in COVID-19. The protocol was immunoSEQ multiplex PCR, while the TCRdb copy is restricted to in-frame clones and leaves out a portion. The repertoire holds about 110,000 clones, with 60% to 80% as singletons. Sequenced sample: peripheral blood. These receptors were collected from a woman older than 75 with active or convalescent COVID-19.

CDR3 DNA sequence: TGTGCCAGCAGTGAAGGCCGGTACTCGGAGACCCAGTACTTC. Its translation: CASSEGRYSETQYF. This sequence joins TRBV6-1 and TRBJ2-5, with unresolved D. The CDR3 runs to 14 residues. Trimming stripped 1 base from V and 5 bases from J, with 11 bases between. CDR1 MNHNS and CDR2 SASEGT come from the germline V gene.

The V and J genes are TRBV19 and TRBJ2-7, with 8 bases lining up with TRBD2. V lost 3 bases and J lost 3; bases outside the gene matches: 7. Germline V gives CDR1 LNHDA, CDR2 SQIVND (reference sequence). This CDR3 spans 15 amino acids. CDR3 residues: CASSIRTSPFYEQYF. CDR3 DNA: TGTGCCAGTAGTATCCGGACTAGCCCCTTCTACGAGCAGTACTTC.

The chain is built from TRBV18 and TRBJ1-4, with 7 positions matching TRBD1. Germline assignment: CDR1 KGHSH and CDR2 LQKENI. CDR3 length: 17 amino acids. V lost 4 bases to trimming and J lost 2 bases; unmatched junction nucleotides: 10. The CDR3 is CASSRRTGGRTNEKLFF. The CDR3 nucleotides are TGTGCCAGCTCACGTAGGACAGGCGGCAGGACTAATGAAAAACTGTTTTTT.

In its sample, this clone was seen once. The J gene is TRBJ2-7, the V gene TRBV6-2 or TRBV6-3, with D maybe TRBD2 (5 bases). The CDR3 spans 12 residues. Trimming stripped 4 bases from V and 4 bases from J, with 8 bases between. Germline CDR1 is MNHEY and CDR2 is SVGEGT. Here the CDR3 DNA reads TGTGCCAGCAGTTTTGGACTTTACGAGCAGTACTTC. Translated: CASSFGLYEQYF.

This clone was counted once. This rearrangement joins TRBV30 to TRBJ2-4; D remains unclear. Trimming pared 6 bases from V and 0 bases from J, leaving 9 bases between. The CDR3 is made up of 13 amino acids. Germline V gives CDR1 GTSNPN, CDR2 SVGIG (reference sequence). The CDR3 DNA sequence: TGTGCCTGTGGCCCTCCAGCCAAAAACATTCAGTACTTC. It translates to CACGPPAKNIQYF. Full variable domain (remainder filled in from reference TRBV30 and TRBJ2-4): SQTIHQWPATLVQPVGSPLSLECTVEGTSNPNLYWYRQAAGRGLQLLFYSVGIGQISSEVPQNLSASRPQDRQFILSSKKLLLSDSGFYLCACGPPAKNIQYFGAGTRLSVL.

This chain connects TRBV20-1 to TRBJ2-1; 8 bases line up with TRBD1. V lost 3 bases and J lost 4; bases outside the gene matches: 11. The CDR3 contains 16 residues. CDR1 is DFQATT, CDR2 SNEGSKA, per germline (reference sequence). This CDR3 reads CSASPTQGAVYNEQFF. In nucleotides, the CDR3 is TGCAGTGCTAGTCCGACGCAGGGGGCCGTTTACAATGAGCAGTTCTTC.

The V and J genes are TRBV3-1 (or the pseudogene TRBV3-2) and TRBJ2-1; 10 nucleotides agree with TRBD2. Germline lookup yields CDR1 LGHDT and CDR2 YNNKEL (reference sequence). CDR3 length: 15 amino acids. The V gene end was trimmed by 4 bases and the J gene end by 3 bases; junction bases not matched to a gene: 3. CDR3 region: CASSLAGGFYNEQFF. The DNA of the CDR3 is TGTGCCAGCAGCCTAGCGGGAGGCTTCTACAATGAGCAGTTCTTC.

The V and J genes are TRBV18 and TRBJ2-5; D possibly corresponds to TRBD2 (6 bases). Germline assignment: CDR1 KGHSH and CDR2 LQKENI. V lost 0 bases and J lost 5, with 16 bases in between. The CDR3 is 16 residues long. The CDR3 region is CASSPPASAGSETQYF. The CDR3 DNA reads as TGTGCCAGCTCACCACCGGCTAGCGCAGGGAGCGAGACCCAGTACTTC.

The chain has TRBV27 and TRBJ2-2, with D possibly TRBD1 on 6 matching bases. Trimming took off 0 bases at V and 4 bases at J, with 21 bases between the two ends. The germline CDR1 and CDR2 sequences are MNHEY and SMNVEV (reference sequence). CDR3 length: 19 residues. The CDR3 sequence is CASSLSGVLYRVGTGELFF. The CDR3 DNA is TGTGCCAGCAGTTTATCGGGGGTTTTATACAGGGTTGGCACCGGGGAGCTGTTTTTT.

The CDR3 is CALRQDANTGELFF. DNA for the CDR3: TGTGCCTTAAGACAAGACGCGAACACCGGGGAGCTGTTTTTT. The chain is built from TRBV10-3 and TRBJ2-2; D unresolved. The CDR3 sequence is 14 residues long. V shed 11 bases and J shed 0 bases, with 13 bases lying between them. Germline CDR1 reads ENHRY; CDR2 reads SYGVKD.

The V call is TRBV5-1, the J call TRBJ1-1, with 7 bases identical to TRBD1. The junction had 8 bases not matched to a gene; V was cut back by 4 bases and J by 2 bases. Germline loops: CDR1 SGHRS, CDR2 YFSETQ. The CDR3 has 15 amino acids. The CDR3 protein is CASSPKQGFNTEAFF. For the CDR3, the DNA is TGCGCCAGCAGCCCCAAACAGGGGTTCAACACTGAAGCTTTCTTT.

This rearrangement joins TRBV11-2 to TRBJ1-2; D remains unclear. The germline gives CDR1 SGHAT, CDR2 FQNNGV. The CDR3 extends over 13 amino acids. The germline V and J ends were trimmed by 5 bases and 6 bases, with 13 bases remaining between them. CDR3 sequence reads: CASSLGLPNGYTF. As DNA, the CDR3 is TGTGCCAGCAGCCTAGGACTGCCTAATGGCTACACCTTC. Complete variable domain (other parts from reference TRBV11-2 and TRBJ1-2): EAGVAQSPRYKIIEKRQSVAFWCNPISGHATLYWYQQILGQGPKLLIQFQNNGVVDDSQLPKDRFSAERLKGVDSTLKIQPAKLEDSAVYLCASSLGLPNGYTFGSGTRLTVV.

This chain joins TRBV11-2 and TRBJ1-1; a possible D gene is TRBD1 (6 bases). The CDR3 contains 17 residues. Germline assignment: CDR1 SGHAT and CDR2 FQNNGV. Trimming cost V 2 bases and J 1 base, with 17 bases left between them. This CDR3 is CASSLIPTDRSNTEAFF. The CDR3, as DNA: TGTGCCAGCAGCTTAATACCCACAGACAGGTCGAACACTGAAGCTTTCTTT.

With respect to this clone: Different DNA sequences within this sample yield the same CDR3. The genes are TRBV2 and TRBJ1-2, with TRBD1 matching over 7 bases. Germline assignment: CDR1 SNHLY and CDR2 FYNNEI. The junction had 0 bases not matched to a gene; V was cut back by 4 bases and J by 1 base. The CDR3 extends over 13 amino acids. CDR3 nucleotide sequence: TGTGCCAGCAGTGGACAGGGTAACTATGGCTACACCTTC. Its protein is CASSGQGNYGYTF.

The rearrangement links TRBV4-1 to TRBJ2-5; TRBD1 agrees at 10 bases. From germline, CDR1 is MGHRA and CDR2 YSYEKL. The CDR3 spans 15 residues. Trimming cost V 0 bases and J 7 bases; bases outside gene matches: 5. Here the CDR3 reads CASSQDATGGLTQYF. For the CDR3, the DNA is TGCGCCAGCAGCCAAGATGCGACAGGGGGCTTGACCCAGTACTTC.

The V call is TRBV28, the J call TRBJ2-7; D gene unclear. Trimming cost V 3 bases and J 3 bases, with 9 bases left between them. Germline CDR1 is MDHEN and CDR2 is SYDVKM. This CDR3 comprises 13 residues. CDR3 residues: CASSFERNYEQYF. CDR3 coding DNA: TGTGCCAGCAGTTTTGAGAGGAACTACGAGCAGTACTTC. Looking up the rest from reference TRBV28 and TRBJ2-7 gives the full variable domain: DVKVTQSSRYLVKRTGEKVFLECVQDMDHENMFWYRQDPGLGLRLIYFSYDVKMKEKGDIPEGYSVSREKKERFSLILESASTNQTSMYLCASSFERNYEQYFGPGTRLTVT.

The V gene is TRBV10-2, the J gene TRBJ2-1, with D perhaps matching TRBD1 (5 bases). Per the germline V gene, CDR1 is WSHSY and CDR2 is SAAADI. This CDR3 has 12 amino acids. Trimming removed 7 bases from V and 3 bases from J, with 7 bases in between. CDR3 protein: CASTQVYNEQFF. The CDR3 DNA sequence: TGCGCCAGCACACAGGTCTACAATGAGCAGTTCTTC.

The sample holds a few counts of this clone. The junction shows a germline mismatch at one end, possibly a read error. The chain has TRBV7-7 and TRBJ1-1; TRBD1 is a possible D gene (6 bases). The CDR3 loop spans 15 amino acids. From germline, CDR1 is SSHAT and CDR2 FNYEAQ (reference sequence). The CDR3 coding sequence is TGTGCTAGCAGCCCGATTACAGGGAAGAACACTGAAGCTTTCTTT. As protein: CASSPITGKNTEAFF.

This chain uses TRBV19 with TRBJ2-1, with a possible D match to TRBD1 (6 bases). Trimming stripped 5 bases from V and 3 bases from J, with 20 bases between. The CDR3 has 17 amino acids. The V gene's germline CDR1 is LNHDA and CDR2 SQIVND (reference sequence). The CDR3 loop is CASSPPPGGEFYNEQFF. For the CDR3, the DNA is TGTGCCAGTAGTCCCCCCCCTGGGGGCGAGTTCTACAATGAGCAGTTCTTC.